The rows below give T cell receptor beta chains drawn from one sample of a study of cytomegalovirus exposure and HLA in healthy donors. Assay: immunoSEQ multiplex PCR; the TCRdb copy retains only in-frame clones and omits some. The repertoire holds about 160,000 clones, with around 69% as singletons. The sequenced sample was PBMCs. The source is a woman in her twenties or thirties in good health and CMV-seronegative. Each CDR3 is given with its conserved first and last residue. D genes are given only for firm matches. Clone size, where shown, is once, few, many, or a class for clones that have expanded.

clone_size,j_call,v_call,d_call,cdr3_aa,cdr3_nt
.,TRBJ2-7,TRBV6-5,.,CASSEIAIYEQYF,TGTGCCAGCAGTGAAATAGCCATCTACGAGCAGTACTTC
.,TRBJ2-1,TRBV13,.,CASSLAGVFYNEQFF,TGTGCCAGCAGCTTAGCGGGAGTATTCTACAATGAGCAGTTCTTC
few,TRBJ1-6,TRBV5-6,.,CASSLAEGSYNSPLHF,TGTGCCAGCAGCTTGGCCGAGGGATCCTATAATTCACCCCTCCACTTT
.,TRBJ2-7,TRBV6-1,.,CASRGAPQWDF,TGTGCCAGCAGGGGAGCCCCGCAGTGGGACTTC
.,TRBJ1-3,TRBV6-6,TRBD1,CASSPTGFNTIYF,TGTGCCAGCAGCCCGACAGGGTTCAACACCATATATTTT
.,TRBJ1-2,TRBV5-1,TRBD1,CASSLAGPTGVIFYGYTF,TGCGCCAGCAGCTTGGCTGGACCGACAGGGGTTATTTTCTATGGCTACACCTTC
.,TRBJ1-3,TRBV28,TRBD1,CASSQNPGRTGDNSGNTIYF,TGTGCCAGCAGTCAAAACCCCGGGCGGACAGGGGATAACTCTGGAAACACCATATATTTT
once,TRBJ2-1,TRBV9,TRBD1,CASSVDRGDWNEQFF,TGTGCCAGCAGCGTAGACAGGGGTGACTGGAATGAGCAGTTCTTC
.,TRBJ1-2,TRBV28,.,CASSQGGRGWGYTF,TGTGCCAGCAGTCAAGGCGGCAGGGGTTGGGGCTACACCTTC
.,TRBJ2-5,TRBV7-8,.,CASNRFGSVNQETQYF,TGTGCCAGCAATCGGTTTGGTAGCGTAAACCAAGAGACCCAGTACTTC
.,TRBJ2-5,TRBV7-9,TRBD2,CASSLLTSGSETQYF,TGTGCCAGCAGCTTATTGACTAGCGGGAGTGAGACCCAGTACTTC
.,TRBJ2-2,TRBV6-5,TRBD2,CASSLIPGLASGELFF,TGTGCCAGCAGTTTGATACCGGGACTAGCGTCCGGGGAGCTGTTTTTT
.,TRBJ1-5,TRBV7-8,TRBD1,CASSLLTGVVGNQPQHF,TGTGCCAGCAGCTTATTGACAGGGGTGGTAGGCAATCAGCCCCAGCATTTT
.,TRBJ1-4,TRBV10-3,.,CAISAGGHPEIGLFF,TGTGCCATCAGTGCCGGAGGTCACCCCGAAATTGGACTGTTTTTT
.,TRBJ1-2,TRBV29-1,TRBD1,CSVGTGEVDGYPF,TGCAGCGTTGGGACAGGGGAAGTGGATGGCTACCCCTTC
.,TRBJ1-1,TRBV30,.,CAWRLPGGTEAFF,TGTGCCTGGAGGCTGCCCGGGGGCACTGAAGCTTTCTTT
.,TRBJ2-7,TRBV27,TRBD2,CASSWASGAYEQYF,TGTGCCAGCAGTTGGGCTAGCGGGGCCTACGAGCAGTACTTC
.,TRBJ1-5,TRBV5-1,.,CASSYGGQNQPQHF,TGCGCCAGCAGTTATGGTGGACAGAATCAGCCCCAGCATTTT
.,TRBJ1-1,TRBV9,TRBD1,CASSAQGAGDTEAFF,TGTGCCAGCAGTGCACAGGGGGCTGGGGACACTGAAGCTTTCTTT
few,TRBJ2-5,TRBV6-1,TRBD1,CASSLDRVSETQYF,TGTGCCAGCAGTCTTGACAGGGTCTCGGAGACCCAGTACTTC
.,TRBJ2-3,TRBV7-3,TRBD2,CASSRTSDFTDTQYF,TGTGCCAGCAGCCGGACTAGCGACTTCACAGATACGCAGTATTTT
.,TRBJ1-3,TRBV5-1,TRBD1,CASSFRGPGNTIYF,TGCGCCAGCAGCTTCAGGGGGCCCGGAAACACCATATATTTT
.,TRBJ2-3,TRBV19,TRBD2,CASSVSGAVGGTQYF,TGTGCCAGTAGTGTTAGCGGGGCGGTTGGGGGTACGCAGTATTTT
.,TRBJ1-3,TRBV7-8,.,CASSRRPGNTIYF,TGTGCCAGCAGCCGCAGGCCTGGAAACACCATATATTTT
few,TRBJ1-4,TRBV28,.,CASIPPGANEKLFF,TGTGCCAGCATCCCCCCGGGAGCTAATGAAAAACTGTTTTTT
few,TRBJ1-2,TRBV16,.,CASSQEGLGYTF,TGTGCCAGCAGCCAAGAGGGTTTGGGCTACACCTTC
.,TRBJ1-1,TRBV7-3,.,CASSLSPAGAEAFF,TGTGCCAGCAGCTTAAGTCCGGCGGGGGCTGAAGCTTTCTTT
few,TRBJ1-2,TRBV28,.,CASSSPLRPTPNYGYTF,TGTGCCAGCAGTTCCCCTCTTCGCCCTACCCCCAACTATGGCTACACCTTC
few,TRBJ1-6,TRBV19,TRBD1,CASRGTETNSPLHF,TGTGCCAGCCGCGGGACAGAAACAAATTCACCCCTCCACTTT
.,TRBJ2-7,TRBV6-1,.,CASSESPLSYEQYF,TGTGCCAGCAGTGAATCCCCCCTTTCCTACGAGCAGTACTTC
.,TRBJ1-5,TRBV2,.,CASSEAHPGGNQPQHF,TGTGCCAGCAGTGAAGCACACCCGGGAGGCAATCAGCCCCAGCATTTT
.,TRBJ1-5,TRBV7-6,.,CASSLEGGQPQHF,TGTGCCAGCAGCTTAGAGGGCGGGCAGCCCCAGCATTTT
few,TRBJ2-4,TRBV20-1,.,CSASRNIQYF,TGCAGTGCTAGCCGAAACATTCAGTACTTC
.,TRBJ2-1,TRBV20-1,.,CSARADEQFF,TGCAGTGCTAGAGCCGATGAGCAGTTCTTC
.,TRBJ1-5,TRBV28,.,CASSLPGGFNQPQHF,TGTGCCAGCAGTTTACCGGGGGGGTTTAATCAGCCCCAGCATTTT
.,TRBJ2-7,TRBV7-7,.,CASSPDSSYEQYF,TGTGCCAGCAGCCCAGACAGCTCCTACGAGCAGTACTTC
.,TRBJ1-5,TRBV19,TRBD1,CASSIQGQINQPQHF,TGTGCCAGTAGTATACAGGGACAGATCAATCAGCCCCAGCATTTT
.,TRBJ1-2,TRBV2,.,CASSVRGPDGYTF,TGTGCCAGCAGTGTGCGGGGGCCTGATGGCTACACCTTC
.,TRBJ1-2,TRBV6-1,.,CASVGYYGYTF,TGTGCCAGTGTTGGCTACTATGGCTACACCTTC
once,TRBJ1-2,TRBV29-1,.,CSAEEGDGYTF,TGTAGCGCGGAGGAGGGTGATGGCTACACCTTC
.,TRBJ1-1,TRBV6-1,.,CASRRDTEAFF,TGTGCCAGTCGTCGTGACACTGAAGCTTTCTTT
.,TRBJ1-5,TRBV18,.,CASSPRDNAQPQHF,TGTGCCAGCTCACCACGGGACAACGCTCAGCCCCAGCATTTT
.,TRBJ2-3,TRBV7-3,TRBD2,CASSPGTSVSTDTQYF,TGTGCCAGCAGCCCGGGGACTAGCGTTAGCACAGATACGCAGTATTTT
.,TRBJ2-1,TRBV7-2,.,CASSSNSYNEQFF,TGTGCCAGCAGCTCTAACTCCTACAATGAGCAGTTCTTC
few,TRBJ2-1,TRBV7-6,TRBD2,CASSLGGGLARSNEQFF,TGTGCCAGCAGCTTAGGCGGTGGACTAGCGCGCTCTAATGAGCAGTTCTTC
once,TRBJ1-6,TRBV7-2,.,CASSPIDRRNSPLHF,TGTGCCAGCAGCCCCATTGACAGGCGGAATTCACCCCTCCACTTT
.,TRBJ1-3,TRBV7-9,.,CASSPGLSGNTIYF,TGTGCCAGCAGCCCGGGACTGTCTGGAAACACCATATATTTT
few,TRBJ1-2,TRBV5-1,TRBD1,CAIGGEGQGNYGYTF,TGCGCCATCGGCGGTGAGGGACAGGGAAACTATGGCTACACCTTC